The clone carrying this TCR beta chain was found a few times. Methods used by the authors: Nucleated cell number was recorded as an estimate derived from reference gene primer amplification. Clones were read by immunoSEQ multiplex PCR, and TCRdb kept only the in-frame ones, dropping some. From that table come the V and J calls and clone size; the DNA was used to work out D and trimming. Here the sample spans 200,000 to 250,000 clones, around 84% being singletons. The data were obtained in a study of blood T cell repertoires in COVID-19. Study context: Specimens from acute and convalescent COVID-19 originated in the United States, Italy and Spain. Sources were T cells, B-cell-depleted T cells, or PBMCs; the material itself was cDNA or gDNA.

The CDR3 is 14 amino acids. V dropped 5 bases and J dropped 5; count of bases not matched to a gene: 4. Germline V CDR1 and CDR2: SNHLY, FYNNEI. This chain links TRBV2 with TRBJ2-2; 8 bases are a match to TRBD1. The sequenced sample was peripheral blood. The receptor's source is a woman aged 55-69 years who had recovered from COVID-19. Here the CDR3 DNA reads TGTGCCAGCAGTAGGACAGGGCGTACCGGGGAGCTGTTTTTT. Translation gives CASSRTGRTGELFF. The complete variable domain, with remaining parts taken from reference TRBV2 and TRBJ2-2, reads EPEVTQTPSHQVTQMGQEVILRCVPISNHLYFYWYRQILGQKVEFLVSFYNNEISEKSEIFDDQFSVERPDGSNFTLKIRSTKLEDSAMYFCASSRTGRTGELFFGEGSRLTVL.